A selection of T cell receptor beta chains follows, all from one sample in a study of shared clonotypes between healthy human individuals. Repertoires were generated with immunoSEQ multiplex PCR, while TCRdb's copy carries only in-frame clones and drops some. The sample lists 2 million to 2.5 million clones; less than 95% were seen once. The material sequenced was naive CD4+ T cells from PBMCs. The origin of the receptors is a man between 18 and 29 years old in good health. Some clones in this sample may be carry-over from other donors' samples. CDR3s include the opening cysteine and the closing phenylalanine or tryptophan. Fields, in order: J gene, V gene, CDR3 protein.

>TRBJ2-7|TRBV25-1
CASSDLDRVEQYF
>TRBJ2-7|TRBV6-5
CASSLTGTTRGEQYF
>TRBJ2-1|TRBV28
CASSLDRGRVNEQFF
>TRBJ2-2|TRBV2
CASRDRPNTGELFF
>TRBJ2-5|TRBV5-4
CASSLVAAETQYF
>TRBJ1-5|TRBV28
CASSQQGAGNQPQHF
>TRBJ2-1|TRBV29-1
CSVRNGYNEQFF
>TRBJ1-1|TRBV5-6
CASSFDRNTEAFF
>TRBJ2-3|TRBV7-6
CASSLADTQYF
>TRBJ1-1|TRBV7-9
CAGSRRQNLEAFF
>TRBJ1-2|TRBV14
CASSQDWGANYGYTF
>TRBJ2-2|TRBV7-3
CASSLTLRTGELFF
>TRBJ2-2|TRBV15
CATSSRLGELFF
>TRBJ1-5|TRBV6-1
CASSEYDSFANQPQHF
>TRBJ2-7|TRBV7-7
CASSLEMRREQYF
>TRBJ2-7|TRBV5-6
CASSAGFSYEQYF
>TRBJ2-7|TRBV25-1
CASSDPGTGGEQYF
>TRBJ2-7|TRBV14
CASSRGTGPYEQYF
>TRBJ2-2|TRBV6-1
CASSGLAGAGTGELFF
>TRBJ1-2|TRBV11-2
CASSPLGEASYGYTF
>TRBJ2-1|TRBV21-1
CASSGDKDRDPPEGLTESNEQFF
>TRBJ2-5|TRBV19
CASSIMRRQGRSSGSLETQYF
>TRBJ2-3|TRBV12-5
CASGPSQGNTQYF
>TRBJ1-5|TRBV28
CASSLGGTDQPQHF
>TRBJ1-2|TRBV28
CASSPKARGSYTF
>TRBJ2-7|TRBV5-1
CASSLEGRGWDEQYF
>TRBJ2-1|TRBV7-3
CASSFTRATYNEQFF
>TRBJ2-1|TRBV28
CASSPPGGPYNEQFF
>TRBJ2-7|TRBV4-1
CASSQGGSSYEQYF
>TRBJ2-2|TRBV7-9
CASSFDLNTGELFF
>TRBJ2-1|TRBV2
CASSGRQSKGSYNEQFF
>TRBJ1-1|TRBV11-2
CASSLVRKNTEAFF
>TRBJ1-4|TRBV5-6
CASSPRAPLEEKLFF
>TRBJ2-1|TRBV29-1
CSVEDHRGGPYNEQFF
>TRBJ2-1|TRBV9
CASSVGTSGYNEQFF
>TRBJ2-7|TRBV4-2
CASSRYGQGGSYEQYF
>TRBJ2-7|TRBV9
CASSVAPFQGASEQYF
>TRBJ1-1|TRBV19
CASRGTGGKNTEAFF
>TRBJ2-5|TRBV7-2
CASSLLPGETQYF
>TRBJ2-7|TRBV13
CASARAYSSYEQYF
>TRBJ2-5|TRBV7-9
CASSLGGGQETQYF
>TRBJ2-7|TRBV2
CASGVTYEQYF
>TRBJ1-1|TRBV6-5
CASRRSGGGTEAFF
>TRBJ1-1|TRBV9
CASSVVGQGATEAFF
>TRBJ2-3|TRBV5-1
CASSLDRGDTQYF